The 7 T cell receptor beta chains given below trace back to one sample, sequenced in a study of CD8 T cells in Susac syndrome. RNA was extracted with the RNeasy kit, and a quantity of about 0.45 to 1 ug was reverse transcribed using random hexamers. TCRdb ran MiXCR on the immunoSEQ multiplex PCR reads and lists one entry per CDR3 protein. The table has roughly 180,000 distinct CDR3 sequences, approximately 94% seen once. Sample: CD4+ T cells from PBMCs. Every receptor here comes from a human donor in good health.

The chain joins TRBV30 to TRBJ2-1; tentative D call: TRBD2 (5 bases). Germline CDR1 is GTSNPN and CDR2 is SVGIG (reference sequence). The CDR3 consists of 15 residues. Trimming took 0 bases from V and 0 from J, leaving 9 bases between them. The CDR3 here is CAWSVDSLSYNEQFF. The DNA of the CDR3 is TGTGCCTGGAGTGTGGACTCACTCTCCTACAATGAGCAGTTCTTC.

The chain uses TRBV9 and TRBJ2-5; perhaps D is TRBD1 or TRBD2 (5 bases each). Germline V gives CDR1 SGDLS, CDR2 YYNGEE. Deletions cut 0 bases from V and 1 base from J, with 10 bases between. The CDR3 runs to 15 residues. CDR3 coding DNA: TGTGCCAGCAGCGTAGACTGGGGGACCCAAGAGACCCAGTACTTC. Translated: CASSVDWGTQETQYF.

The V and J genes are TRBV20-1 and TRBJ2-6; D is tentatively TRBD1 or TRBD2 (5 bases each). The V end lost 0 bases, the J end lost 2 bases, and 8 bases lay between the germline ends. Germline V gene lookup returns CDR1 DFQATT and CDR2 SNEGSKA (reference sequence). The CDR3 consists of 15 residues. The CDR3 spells CSARDPGPGANVLTF. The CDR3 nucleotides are TGCAGTGCTAGAGATCCGGGGCCTGGGGCCAACGTCCTGACTTTC.

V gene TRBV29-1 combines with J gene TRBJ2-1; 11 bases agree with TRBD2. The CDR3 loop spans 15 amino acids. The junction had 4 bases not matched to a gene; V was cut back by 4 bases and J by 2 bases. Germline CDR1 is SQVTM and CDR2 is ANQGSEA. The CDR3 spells CSVGTSGFPYNEQFF. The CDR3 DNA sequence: TGCAGCGTTGGGACTAGCGGGTTCCCCTACAATGAGCAGTTCTTC.

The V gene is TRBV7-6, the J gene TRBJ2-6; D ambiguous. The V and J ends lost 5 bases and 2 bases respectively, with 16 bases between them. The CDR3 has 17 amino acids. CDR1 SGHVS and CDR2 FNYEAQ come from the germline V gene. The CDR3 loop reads CASSTRAPTAGANVLTF. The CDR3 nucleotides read TGTGCCAGCAGCACCCGGGCCCCGACGGCTGGGGCCAACGTCCTGACTTTC.

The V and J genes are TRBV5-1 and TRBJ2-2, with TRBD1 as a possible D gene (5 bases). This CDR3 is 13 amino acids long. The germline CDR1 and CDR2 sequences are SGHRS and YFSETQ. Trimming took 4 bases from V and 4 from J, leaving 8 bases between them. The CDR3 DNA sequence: TGCGCCAGCAGCAACCAGGGCACCGGGGAGCTGTTTTTT. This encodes CASSNQGTGELFF.

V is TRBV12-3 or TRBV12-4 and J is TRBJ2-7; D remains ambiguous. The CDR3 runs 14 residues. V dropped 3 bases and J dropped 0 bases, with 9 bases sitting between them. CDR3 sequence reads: CASSFDGTSYEQYF. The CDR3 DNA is TGTGCCAGCAGTTTTGACGGAACCTCCTACGAGCAGTACTTC.